Included here is one TCR beta chain sequence, with context. This sample was taken from a study of response to subunit inactivated influenza vaccine. TCRdb re-analysed the RT-PCR reads in MiXCR, keeping a single row per CDR3 protein. The sample lists about 540,000 distinct CDR3 sequences, approximately 22% occurring once. Per the germline V gene, CDR1 is DFQATT and CDR2 is SNEGSKA (reference sequence). Trimming cost V 7 bases and J 2 bases; bases outside gene matches: 6. This CDR3 comprises 13 residues. The data also belong to a second study, concerning T cells expressing NK-cell markers. As reported in that work: The authors generated TCR beta cDNA through 5'RACE template switching with UMIs.

V usage is TRBV20-1 and J usage is TRBJ2-5; 8 bases are a match to TRBD2. This specimen was CD4+ T cells sorted from PBMCs, taken less than 13 days after vaccination. The sequence was obtained from a man aged 50 to 59 who received an inactivated influenza vaccine. CDR3 amino acids: CSVAGGLQETQYF. CDR3 nucleotide sequence: TGCAGTGTGGCGGGGGGCCTTCAAGAGACCCAGTACTTC.